This TCR beta chain was identified in a study of shared clonotypes between healthy human individuals. About the research overall: Donors were two women and a few men aged 18 to 49. Points from the study as a whole: The four-donor shared clonotypes exceeded non-shared clonotypes in generation probability, with non-shared ones scoring lower.

Original data processing: ImmunoSEQ gave junction-only sequences without quality scores, so filtering differed. Repertoires were generated with immunoSEQ multiplex PCR, while TCRdb's copy carries only in-frame clones and drops some. From that table come the V and J calls and clone size; the DNA was used to work out D and trimming. The profile covers about 2.4 million clones, with approximately 92% appearing a single time and around 0.14% taken by the ten largest. V was shortened by 1 base and J by 5 bases, with 10 bases between the two germline ends. The CDR3 has 14 residues. The germline gives CDR1 SGHTA, CDR2 FQGNSA. Worth noting for this clone: Its antigen is undetermined.

The receptor's source is a man younger than 30 in good health. Sequencing used naive CD4+ T cells sorted from blood. The sample's subset: CD45RA+ positively selected. The chain joins TRBV7-2 to TRBJ2-3; D remains unclear. CDR3 in amino acids: CASSLVWTGDTQYF. The CDR3 DNA follows: TGTGCCAGCAGCTTAGTATGGACGGGAGATACGCAGTATTTT.